A selection of T cell receptor beta chains follows, all from one sample in a study of blood T cell repertoires in COVID-19. Sequenced by immunoSEQ multiplex PCR; TCRdb stores in-frame clones only, minus some. Seen here are about 210,000 clones, less than 90% observed once, and the top ten hold over 9.5%. Specimen: peripheral blood. These receptors were obtained from a woman of 80 years or more with COVID-19, enrolled during active disease. Both conserved end residues are part of each CDR3. D genes are given only for firm matches. Some rows mark clone size as missing; the rest say once, few, many or name a class of expanded clone.

j_call: TRBJ1-2; clone_size: .; v_call: TRBV19; d_call: .; cdr3_nt: TGTGCCAGTAGTATTGGTACAGTTCGGTATGGCTACACCTTC; cdr3_aa: CASSIGTVRYGYTF
j_call: TRBJ2-7; clone_size: .; v_call: TRBV18; d_call: .; cdr3_nt: TGTGCCAGCTCACCACCCCAGGGTGGGGAGCAGTACTTC; cdr3_aa: CASSPPQGGEQYF
j_call: TRBJ1-2; clone_size: .; v_call: TRBV6-5; d_call: .; cdr3_nt: TGTGCCAGCAGCACCGACAGAGTCTATGGCTACACCTTC; cdr3_aa: CASSTDRVYGYTF
j_call: TRBJ2-1; clone_size: .; v_call: TRBV28; d_call: TRBD1; cdr3_nt: TGTGCCAGCAATAACACCCAGTTTGGGACAGGGGCAAATGAGCAGTTCTTC; cdr3_aa: CASNNTQFGTGANEQFF
j_call: TRBJ2-5; clone_size: .; v_call: TRBV7-2; d_call: .; cdr3_nt: TGTGCCAGCAGCGCTAGGCTCACTCAAGAGACCCAGTACTTC; cdr3_aa: CASSARLTQETQYF
j_call: TRBJ1-6; clone_size: few; v_call: TRBV5-6; d_call: .; cdr3_nt: TGTGCCAGCAGCTCAAAAACAAATAATTCACCCCTCCACTTT; cdr3_aa: CASSSKTNNSPLHF
j_call: TRBJ2-5; clone_size: few; v_call: TRBV18; d_call: TRBD2; cdr3_nt: TGTGCCAGCTCACGGACGGGGGGAGAGACCCAGTACTTC; cdr3_aa: CASSRTGGETQYF
j_call: TRBJ1-6; clone_size: .; v_call: TRBV9; d_call: TRBD1; cdr3_nt: TGTGCCAGCAGCGGTAGGGACAGTTCCTATAATTCACCCCTCCACTTT; cdr3_aa: CASSGRDSSYNSPLHF
j_call: TRBJ1-5; clone_size: .; v_call: TRBV5-5; d_call: TRBD1; cdr3_nt: TGTGCCAGCAGCTGGGGACAGGGACCATATCCCCAGCATTTT; cdr3_aa: CASSWGQGPYPQHF
j_call: TRBJ1-1; clone_size: .; v_call: TRBV29-1; d_call: .; cdr3_nt: TGCAGCGTTGAAGATCCAGCGTCGAACACTGAAGCTTTCTTT; cdr3_aa: CSVEDPASNTEAFF
j_call: TRBJ1-6; clone_size: .; v_call: TRBV3-1/TRBV3-2; d_call: .; cdr3_nt: TGTGCCAGCAGCCAACAACTCCCAGGCTCCTATAATTCACCCCTCCACTTT; cdr3_aa: CASSQQLPGSYNSPLHF